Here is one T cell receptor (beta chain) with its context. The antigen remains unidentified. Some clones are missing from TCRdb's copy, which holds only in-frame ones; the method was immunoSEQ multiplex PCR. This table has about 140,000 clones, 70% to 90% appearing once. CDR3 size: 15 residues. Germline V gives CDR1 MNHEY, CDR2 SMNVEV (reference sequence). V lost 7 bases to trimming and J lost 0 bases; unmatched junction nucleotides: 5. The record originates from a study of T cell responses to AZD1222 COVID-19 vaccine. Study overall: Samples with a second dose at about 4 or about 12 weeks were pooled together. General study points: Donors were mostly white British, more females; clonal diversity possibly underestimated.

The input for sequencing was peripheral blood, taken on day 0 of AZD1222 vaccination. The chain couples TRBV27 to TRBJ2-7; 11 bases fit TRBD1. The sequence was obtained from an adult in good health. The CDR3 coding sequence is TGTGCCAGCACCTTCGGACAGGGGGCCTCCTACGAGCAGTACTTC. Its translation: CASTFGQGASYEQYF.